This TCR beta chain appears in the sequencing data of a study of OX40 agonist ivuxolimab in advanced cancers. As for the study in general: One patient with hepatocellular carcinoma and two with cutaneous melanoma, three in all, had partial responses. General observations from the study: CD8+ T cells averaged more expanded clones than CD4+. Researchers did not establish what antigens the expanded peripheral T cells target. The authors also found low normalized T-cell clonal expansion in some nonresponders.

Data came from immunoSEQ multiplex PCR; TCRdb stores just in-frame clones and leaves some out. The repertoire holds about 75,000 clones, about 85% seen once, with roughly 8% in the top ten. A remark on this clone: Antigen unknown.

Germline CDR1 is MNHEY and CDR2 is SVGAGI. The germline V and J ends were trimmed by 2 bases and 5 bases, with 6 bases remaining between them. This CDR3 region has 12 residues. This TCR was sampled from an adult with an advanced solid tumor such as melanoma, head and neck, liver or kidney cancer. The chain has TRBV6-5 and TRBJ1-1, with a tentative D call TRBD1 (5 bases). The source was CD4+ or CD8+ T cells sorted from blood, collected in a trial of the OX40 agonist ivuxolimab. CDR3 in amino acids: CASSYEGTEAFF. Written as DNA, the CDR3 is TGTGCCAGCAGTTACGAGGGGACTGAAGCTTTCTTT.